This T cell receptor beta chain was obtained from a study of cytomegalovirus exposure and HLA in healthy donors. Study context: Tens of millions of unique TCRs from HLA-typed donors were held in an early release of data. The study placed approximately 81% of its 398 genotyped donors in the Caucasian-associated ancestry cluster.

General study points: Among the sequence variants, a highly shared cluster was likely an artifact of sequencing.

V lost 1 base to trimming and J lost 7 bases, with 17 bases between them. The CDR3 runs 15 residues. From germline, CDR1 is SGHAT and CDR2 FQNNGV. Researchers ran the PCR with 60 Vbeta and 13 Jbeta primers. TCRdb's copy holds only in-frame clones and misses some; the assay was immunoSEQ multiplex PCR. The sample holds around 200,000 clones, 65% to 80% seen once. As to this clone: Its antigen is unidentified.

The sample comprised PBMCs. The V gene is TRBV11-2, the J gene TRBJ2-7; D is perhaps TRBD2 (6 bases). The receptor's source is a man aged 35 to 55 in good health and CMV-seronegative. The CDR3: CASSLVGSGHGEQYF. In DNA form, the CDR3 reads TGTGCCAGCAGCTTAGTTGGTAGCGGCCATGGAGAGCAGTACTTC.